This is a list of T cell receptor beta chains from one sample in a study of T-cell reconstitution after alpha-beta-depleted transplantation in children. TCRdb processed the PCR reads anew with MiXCR; each CDR3 protein has one entry. The sample has 200,000 to 250,000 distinct CDR3 sequences, around 7.5% seen once. The sample was PBMCs, mostly from graft donor cells, taken 180 days after TCRalphabeta/CD19-depleted stem cell transplant. The receptors here all came from a male patient under 18 who had a stem cell transplant for acute lymphoblastic leukemia, so the T cells may come from the graft donor. The CDR3 runs from the conserved cysteine through the conserved F or W.

TRBJ2-7 14 TRBV5-1 CASKGTSGSYEQYF
TRBJ2-1 14 TRBV4-1 CASSPPSPFYEQFF
TRBJ2-7 13 TRBV7-9 CASSWDREDEQYF
TRBJ2-2 18 TRBV9 CASSVGQREGGNTGELFF
TRBJ1-1 16 TRBV5-1 CASSFPYRVLNTEAFF
TRBJ1-6 15 TRBV4-2 CASSQDFQSNSPLHF
TRBJ2-1 16 TRBV27 CASRLLYREAYNEQFF
TRBJ2-7 13 TRBV18 CASSPPISYEQYF
TRBJ1-6 14 TRBV5-6 CASSYRGAYSPLHF
TRBJ1-6 16 TRBV12-1 CASSHDRTERNSPLHF
TRBJ2-5 16 TRBV7-9 CASSLTTGTGGETQYF
TRBJ2-7 14 TRBV5-6 CASSGPQGGYEQYF
TRBJ1-5 12 TRBV9 CASSSPGRPQHF
TRBJ2-3 16 TRBV7-2 CASIRWVTASTDTQYF
TRBJ1-6 11 TRBV7-9 CASSQGPPLHF
TRBJ1-4 14 TRBV13 CASSFRDRVEKLFF
TRBJ2-3 15 TRBV20-1 CSVPGLAGPTDTQYF
TRBJ2-7 15 TRBV7-3 CASSLRSGNFHEQYF
TRBJ1-5 15 TRBV20-1 CSARKPWTVDQPQHF
TRBJ2-5 16 TRBV11-2 CASSSIWTSGSETQYF
TRBJ1-2 16 TRBV4-3 CASSQDLRTANYGYTF
TRBJ2-1 16 TRBV5-1 CASSLDMASAYNEQFF
TRBJ2-7 14 TRBV7-9 CASSRNTGNYEQYF
TRBJ2-7 15 TRBV6-2/TRBV6-3 CASTNPLAGYYEQYF
TRBJ2-5 14 TRBV2 CASRVRGYQETQYF
TRBJ2-1 14 TRBV20-1 CSAGKSGSYNEQFF
TRBJ2-1 18 TRBV29-1 CSVEGSVMGREWNNEQFF
TRBJ1-1 15 TRBV21-1 CASSIRTGADTEAFF
TRBJ1-2 12 TRBV20-1 CSAPPGGSGYTF
TRBJ1-1 13 TRBV4-1 CATTGTGTTEAFF
TRBJ2-4 15 TRBV20-1 CSAPYWGLPKNIQYF
TRBJ2-3 14 TRBV20-1 CSAPSGGFTDTQYF
TRBJ2-5 16 TRBV5-1 CASSWQGRGFQETQYF
TRBJ1-1 11 TRBV7-9 CASSGKTEAFF
TRBJ2-7 14 TRBV29-1 CSVGLGGGLYEQYF
TRBJ2-1 15 TRBV7-2 CASSVPQTGGNEQFF
TRBJ2-7 12 TRBV20-1 CSAIDRALGQYF
TRBJ2-1 13 TRBV24-1 CATGNSGIHEQFF
TRBJ2-7 13 TRBV6-5 CASSYIPGYEQYF
TRBJ2-1 15 TRBV11-2 CASRGAGGHYNEQFF
TRBJ1-5 14 TRBV5-6 CASSLEGHFRAQHF
TRBJ2-5 15 TRBV20-1 CSARPGQNIQETQYF
TRBJ2-2 16 TRBV7-3 CASSLNPAGYTGELFF
TRBJ2-7 14 TRBV6-1 CASSRTGGTYEQYF
TRBJ2-5 15 TRBV20-1 CSAPNPTGYQKTQYF
TRBJ1-5 13 TRBV10-2 CASREGSNQPQHF
TRBJ2-1 16 TRBV20-1 CSATSRLGGSYNEQFF
TRBJ2-2 16 TRBV21-1 CASSWERGADTGELFF
TRBJ2-5 15 TRBV3-1 CASSQGRALQETQYF
TRBJ2-1 18 TRBV7-3 CASSQQPLTGTGWDEQFF
TRBJ2-7 15 TRBV27 CASSGADSQLDEQYF
TRBJ1-1 13 TRBV19 CASSNTGNTEAFF
TRBJ1-1 15 TRBV20-1 CSASGTRTGGTEAFF
TRBJ1-1 13 TRBV12-3/TRBV12-4 CASTTGWGTEAFF
TRBJ2-1 11 TRBV7-9 CASSLEGEQFF
TRBJ2-3 14 TRBV4-3 CASSSTGRRDTQYF
TRBJ2-1 13 TRBV24-1 CATGPSGSNEQFF
TRBJ2-7 17 TRBV5-1 CASSPPTGGQAYYEQYF